What follows is one TCR beta chain and its context. Deletions cut 2 bases from V and 3 bases from J, with 12 bases between. Per germline, CDR1 LNHNV and CDR2 YYDKDF (reference sequence). This CDR3 contains 15 residues. This sample is part of a study of OX40 agonist ivuxolimab in advanced cancers. Peripheral blood came from all dose cohorts at three timepoints. Libraries were prepared by immunoSEQ multiplex PCR; TCRdb keeps only in-frame clonotypes and omits some of them. The table lists under 95,000 clones, roughly 89% of them singletons, with about 0.2% in the top ten. The clonotype comes from an adult with an advanced solid tumor such as melanoma, head and neck, liver or kidney cancer. Material: CD4+ or CD8+ T cells sorted from blood, obtained in a trial of the OX40 agonist ivuxolimab. The J gene is TRBJ2-3, the V gene TRBV15, with D possibly TRBD1 on 6 matching bases. CDR3 residues: CATSRRQGITDTQYF. The CDR3 nucleotides are TGTGCCACCAGCAGAAGGCAGGGGATTACAGATACGCAGTATTTT.